This TCR beta chain stems from a study of T cell responses to AZD1222 COVID-19 vaccine. Clones were read by immunoSEQ multiplex PCR, and TCRdb kept only the in-frame ones, dropping some. The sample yields about 45,000 clones, about 82% seen once. This CDR3 has 15 amino acids. Per germline, CDR1 LGHNA and CDR2 YNFKEQ. V was cut by 0 bases and J by 3 bases, with 8 bases left in between. Material: peripheral blood, obtained 28 days after the second dose of the MenACWY control vaccine. The chain has TRBV4-2 and TRBJ1-4; tentative D call: TRBD1 (6 bases). This TCR came from an adult who received the MenACWY meningococcal vaccine as a control. The CDR3 region has the DNA TGTGCCAGCAGCCAAGAACAGGGCGCTAATGAAAAACTGTTTTTT. Protein product: CASSQEQGANEKLFF.